The clone carrying this T cell receptor beta chain was picked up many times. Its antigen remains unknown. The time point here: newly diagnosed GD, antithyroid drugs for less than 3 months. PBMC RNA was the source of the TCR library. A blood draw put about 9 milliliters of peripheral blood into EDTA tubes. Arm-PCR of CDR3 regions with iRepertoire HTBI primers generated TCR beta libraries. From the multiplex PCR reads, TCRdb called clonotypes with MiXCR, one entry per CDR3 protein. Of about 540,000 distinct CDR3 sequences listed, roughly 12% are singletons. The sample belongs to a study of regulatory T cells in long-lasting Graves disease. Study-wide findings and caveats: The study found lower TCR diversity in persistent Graves' patients than in newly diagnosed ones.

With V trimmed by 5 bases and J by 3 bases, 5 bases remained unmatched. The germline CDR1 and CDR2 sequences are SEHNR and FQNEAQ (reference sequence). The CDR3 is made up of 14 amino acids. These same records also appear under a second study, on T cells in Graves' hyperthyroidism and ophthalmopathy. Per that paper: Subjects aged 18 to 65 presented with newly diagnosed hyperthyroidism of less than 2 months' duration. First-round RT-PCR with HTBI primers amplified the TCR CDR3 region.

The sequencing used peripheral blood mononuclear cells (PBMCs), collected at new diagnosis, from a patient treated with antithyroid drugs. This receptor was obtained from a man under 40 with Graves disease. J is TRBJ2-7 and V is TRBV7-9; 9 nucleotides align to TRBD2. CDR3 DNA: TGTGCCAGCAGCCTGACAGCGGGAGGCTACGAGCAGTACTTC. Encoded protein: CASSLTAGGYEQYF. The full variable domain, rest sourced from reference TRBV7-9 and TRBJ2-7, is DTGVSQNPRHKITKRGQNVTFRCDPISEHNRLYWYRQTLGQGPEFLTYFQNEAQLEKSRLLSDRFSAERPKGSFSTLEIQRTEQGDSAMYLCASSLTAGGYEQYFGPGTRLTVT.